The clone carrying this T cell receptor beta chain was observed once. The data derive from a study of CD8 T cells in Susac syndrome. Negative isolation yielded CD4+ and CD8+ T cells, and FACS enriched TEMRA cells. Random hexamers were used to reverse transcribe the RNA input (roughly 0.5 to 1 ug). Amplification of TCR beta CDR3 spanned 54 Vbeta and 13 Jbeta via immunoSEQ multiplex PCR. TCRdb reprocessed the immunoSEQ multiplex PCR reads with MiXCR, giving one entry per CDR3 protein. The sample records about 26,000 distinct CDR3 sequences, roughly 94% being singletons. Losses at the gene ends were 0 bases for V and 4 bases for J; bases not matched to a gene: 7. The CDR3 covers 16 residues. CDR1 LGHNA and CDR2 YSLEER come from the germline V gene.

The sequencing input was CD8+ T cells from PBMCs. The sequence came from a human donor in good health. The chain employs TRBV4-3 and TRBJ1-2; TRBD1 matches 8 bases. The CDR3 here is CASSQDKSGGGYGYTF. The CDR3 DNA sequence: TGCGCCAGCAGCCAAGATAAGTCAGGGGGCGGCTATGGCTACACCTTC.